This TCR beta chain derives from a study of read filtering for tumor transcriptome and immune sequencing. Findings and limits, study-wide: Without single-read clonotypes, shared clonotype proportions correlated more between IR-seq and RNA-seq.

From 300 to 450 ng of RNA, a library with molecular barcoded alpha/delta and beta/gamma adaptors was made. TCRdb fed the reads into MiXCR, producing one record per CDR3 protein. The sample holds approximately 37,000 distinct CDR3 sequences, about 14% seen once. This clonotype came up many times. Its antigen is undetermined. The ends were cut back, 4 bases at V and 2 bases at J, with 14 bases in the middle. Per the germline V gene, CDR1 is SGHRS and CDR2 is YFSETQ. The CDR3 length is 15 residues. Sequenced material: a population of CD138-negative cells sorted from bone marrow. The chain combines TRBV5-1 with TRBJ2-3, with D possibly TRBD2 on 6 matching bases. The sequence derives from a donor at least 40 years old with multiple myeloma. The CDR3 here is CASSAAGGLTDTQYF. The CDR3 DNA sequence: TGCGCCAGCAGCGCTGCCGGGGGTCTCACAGATACGCAGTATTTT.